This TCR beta chain was recorded in a study of T cell responses to AZD1222 COVID-19 vaccine. General study results and limits: Samples come after the peak T cell response, not at day 14.

The CDR3 spans 14 residues. V trimming: 3 bases; J trimming: 1 base; junction bases outside the gene matches: 2. The germline CDR1 and CDR2 sequences are MDHEN and SYDVKM. In regard to this clone: The antigen remains undetermined.

Only in-frame clones appear in the TCRdb table, and some are missing; sequencing was by immunoSEQ multiplex PCR. The profile shows 60,000 to 100,000 clones, roughly nine tenths of them singletons. The clonotype was recovered from an adult in good health. The chain joins TRBV28 to TRBJ2-7, with TRBD2 matching 8 bases. This specimen was peripheral blood, taken on day 0 of MenACWY control vaccination. CDR3 residues: CASSFSSGSYEQYF. In DNA form, the CDR3 reads TGTGCCAGCAGTTTTTCTAGCGGGTCCTACGAGCAGTACTTC. Supplemented by reference TRBV28 and TRBJ2-7, the full variable domain reads DVKVTQSSRYLVKRTGEKVFLECVQDMDHENMFWYRQDPGLGLRLIYFSYDVKMKEKGDIPEGYSVSREKKERFSLILESASTNQTSMYLCASSFSSGSYEQYFGPGTRLTVT.